This entry features one T cell receptor beta chain sequence. Its antigen is still unknown. Generated by immunoSEQ multiplex PCR, the TCRdb table keeps only in-frame clones and is missing some. This repertoire shows 50,000 to 80,000 clones, around four fifths found once; its top ten account for 2.1%. V dropped 1 base and J dropped 0; count of bases not matched to a gene: 3. CDR1 and CDR2 from the germline V gene are SGHAT and FQNNGV. The CDR3 runs to 15 residues. The sample comes from a study of OX40 agonist ivuxolimab in advanced cancers. Overall study context: Three individuals attained partial responses, comprising one hepatocellular carcinoma case and two cutaneous melanoma cases. General study points: By week 6 at 0.1 to 3.0 mg/kg, blood CD4+ and CD8+ T cells had expanded clonally. Antigen specificity was not determined for the expanded peripheral T cells.

Sequences were derived from CD4+ or CD8+ T cells sorted from blood, sampled in a trial of the OX40 agonist ivuxolimab. The gene calls are TRBV11-2 and TRBJ2-7, with 7 bases identical to TRBD1. This TCR derives from an adult with an advanced solid tumor such as melanoma, head and neck, liver or kidney cancer. The CDR3 DNA sequence: TGTGCCAGCAGCTTAGGCCCAGGGGGCTCCTACGAGCAGTACTTC. Protein sequence: CASSLGPGGSYEQYF.